These T cell receptor beta chains were read from a single sample in a study of CD8 T cells in ankylosing spondylitis. TCRdb recomputed calls from the 5' RACE reads with MiXCR, one row per CDR3 protein. The sample records over 600,000 distinct CDR3 sequences, 15% to 20% being singletons. Sequences were obtained from blood, either unsorted or a sorted T cell fraction (not recorded which). All receptors come from a male donor with ankylosing spondylitis. Both conserved end residues are part of each CDR3. The order of the fields is V gene, CDR3 length, clone size, CDR3 protein. Not every row has a clone size; where given, it reads once, few, many or a size class.

v_gene: TRBV6-5; len: 13; abundance: -; CDR3aa: CASSYFSGNEQFF
v_gene: TRBV6-5; len: 15; abundance: -; CDR3aa: CASSYLGGNSYEQYF
v_gene: TRBV29-1; len: 13; abundance: many; CDR3aa: CSVVGLNTGELFF
v_gene: TRBV3-1; len: 15; abundance: -; CDR3aa: CASSGDRPAYNEQFF
v_gene: TRBV7-6; len: 16; abundance: -; CDR3aa: CASSLGGIPGGEKLFF
v_gene: TRBV6-1; len: 10; abundance: few; CDR3aa: CASHNQPQHF
v_gene: TRBV11-2; len: 16; abundance: few; CDR3aa: CASSLGYGQATGELFF
v_gene: TRBV20-1; len: 13; abundance: many; CDR3aa: CSAREGVTYEQYF
v_gene: TRBV20-1; len: 12; abundance: -; CDR3aa: CSATGFSYEQYF
v_gene: TRBV30; len: 11; abundance: once; CDR3aa: CACARENEQFF
v_gene: TRBV7-9; len: 14; abundance: -; CDR3aa: CASSPSGHLYEQYF
v_gene: TRBV15; len: 18; abundance: few; CDR3aa: CATSRKWDKSDTTDTQYF
v_gene: TRBV5-1; len: 13; abundance: few; CDR3aa: CASSEAWAYEQYF
v_gene: TRBV4-1; len: 16; abundance: few; CDR3aa: CASSQTQRSGANVLTF
v_gene: TRBV20-1; len: 15; abundance: many; CDR3aa: CSARSRLNSNQPQHF
v_gene: TRBV5-6; len: 17; abundance: -; CDR3aa: CASSSKVGRDRSYEQYF
v_gene: TRBV7-9; len: 14; abundance: -; CDR3aa: CASQRGAGANVLTF